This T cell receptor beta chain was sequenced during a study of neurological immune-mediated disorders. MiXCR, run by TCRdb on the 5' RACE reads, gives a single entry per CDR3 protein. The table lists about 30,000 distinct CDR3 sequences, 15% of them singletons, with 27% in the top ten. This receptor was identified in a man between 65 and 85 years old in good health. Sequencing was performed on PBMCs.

This CDR3 reads CASSLLGTGDGKQYF. In DNA, the CDR3 is TGTGCCAGCTCCCTCCTCGGGACAGGGGATGGCAAGCAGTACTTC. The V gene is TRBV2, the J gene TRBJ2-7, with 10 bases identical to TRBD1. The CDR3 sequence is 15 residues long. Trimming removed 8 bases from V and 8 bases from J; junction bases left unmatched: 15. Germline assignment: CDR1 SNHLY and CDR2 FYNNEI.